The present entry profiles one T cell receptor beta chain with its context. Its antigen is not known. This CDR3 is 15 amino acids long. The V segment lost 2 bases and the J segment 8 bases; nucleotides outside the gene matches: 9. Germline loops: CDR1 SGHNT, CDR2 YYREEE (reference sequence). The sample comes from a study of cytomegalovirus exposure and HLA in healthy donors. Overall study results and limits: When analyzed later, the rates of TCR association showed variation by HLA locus, with DRB1 the most and HLA-C the fewest.

In the PCR, 60 Vbeta and 13 Jbeta primers were used. This table comes from immunoSEQ multiplex PCR, and its TCRdb copy is limited to in-frame clones, with some not included. This sample has 150,000 to 200,000 clones; around 85% occur once, and the top ten carry approximately 1.8%. The sequenced sample consisted of PBMCs. The rearrangement uses TRBV5-4 and TRBJ2-1; TRBD1 agrees at 8 bases. The origin of this receptor is a human donor in good health. CDR3 in amino acids: CASSFPDRAYDEQFF. The CDR3 DNA sequence: TGTGCCAGCAGCTTCCCGGACAGGGCCTATGATGAGCAGTTCTTC. Drawing the rest from reference TRBV5-4 and TRBJ2-1, the complete variable domain is ETGVTQSPTHLIKTRGQQVTLRCSSQSGHNTVSWYQQALGQGPQFIFQYYREEENGRGNFPPRFSGLQFPNYSSELNVNALELDDSALYLCASSFPDRAYDEQFFGPGTRLTVL.